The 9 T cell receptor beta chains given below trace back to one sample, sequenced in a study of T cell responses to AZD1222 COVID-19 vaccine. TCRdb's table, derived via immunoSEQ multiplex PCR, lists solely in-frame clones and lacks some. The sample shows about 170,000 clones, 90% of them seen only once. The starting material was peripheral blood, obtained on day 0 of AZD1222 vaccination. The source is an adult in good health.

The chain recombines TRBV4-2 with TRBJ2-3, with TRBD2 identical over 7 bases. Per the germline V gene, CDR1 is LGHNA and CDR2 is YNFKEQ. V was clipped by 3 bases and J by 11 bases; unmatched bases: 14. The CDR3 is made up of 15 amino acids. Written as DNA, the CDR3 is TGTGCCAGCAGCCAGCGCGATAGCGCTCCGGGGGGGCAGTATTTT. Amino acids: CASSQRDSAPGGQYF.

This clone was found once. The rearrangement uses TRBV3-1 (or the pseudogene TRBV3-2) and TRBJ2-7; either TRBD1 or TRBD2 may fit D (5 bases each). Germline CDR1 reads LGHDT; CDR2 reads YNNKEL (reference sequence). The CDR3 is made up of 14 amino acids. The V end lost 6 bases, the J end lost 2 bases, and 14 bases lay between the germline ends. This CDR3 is CASRQTQGAYEQYF. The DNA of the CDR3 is TGTGCCAGCAGGCAAACGCAGGGAGCCTACGAGCAGTACTTC.

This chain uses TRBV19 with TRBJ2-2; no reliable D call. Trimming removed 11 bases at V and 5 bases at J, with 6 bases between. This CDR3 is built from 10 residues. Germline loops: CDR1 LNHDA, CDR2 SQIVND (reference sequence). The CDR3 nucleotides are TGTGCCTCGGGTACCGGGGAGCTGTTTTTT. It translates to CASGTGELFF.

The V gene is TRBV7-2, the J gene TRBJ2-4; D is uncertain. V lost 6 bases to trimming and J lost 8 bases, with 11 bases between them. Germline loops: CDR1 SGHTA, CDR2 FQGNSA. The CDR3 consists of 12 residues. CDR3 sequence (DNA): TGTGCCAGCAGTTCACCCGCAGACATTCAGTACTTC. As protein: CASSSPADIQYF.

The CDR3 is CASSMGVEANEKLFF. The CDR3 region has the DNA TGTGCCAGCAGCATGGGGGTTGAGGCTAATGAAAAACTGTTTTTT. The chain joins TRBV21-1 to TRBJ1-4. TRBV21-1 is listed as a pseudogene. This CDR3 has 15 amino acids.

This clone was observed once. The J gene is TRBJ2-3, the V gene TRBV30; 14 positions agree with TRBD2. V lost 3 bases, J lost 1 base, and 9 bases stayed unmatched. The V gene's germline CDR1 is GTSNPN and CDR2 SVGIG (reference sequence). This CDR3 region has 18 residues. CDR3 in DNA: TGTGCCTGGAGAATCCGGACTAGCGGGGGGCTTCGCACAGATACGCAGTATTTT. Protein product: CAWRIRTSGGLRTDTQYF.

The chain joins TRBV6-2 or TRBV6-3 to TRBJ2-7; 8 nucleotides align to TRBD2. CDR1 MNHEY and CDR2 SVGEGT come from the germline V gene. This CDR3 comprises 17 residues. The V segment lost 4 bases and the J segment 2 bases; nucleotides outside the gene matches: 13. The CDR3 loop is CASSSTLTPGLAYEQYF. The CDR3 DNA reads TGTGCCAGCAGTTCCACTCTCACCCCGGGACTAGCCTACGAGCAGTACTTC.

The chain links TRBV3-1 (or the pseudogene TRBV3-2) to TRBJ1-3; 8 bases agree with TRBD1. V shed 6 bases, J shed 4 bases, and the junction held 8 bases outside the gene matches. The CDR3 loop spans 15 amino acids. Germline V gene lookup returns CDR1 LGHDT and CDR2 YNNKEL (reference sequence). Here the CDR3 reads CASRPSGQGGNTIYF. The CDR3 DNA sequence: TGTGCCAGCAGACCTTCTGGACAGGGCGGAAACACCATATATTTT.

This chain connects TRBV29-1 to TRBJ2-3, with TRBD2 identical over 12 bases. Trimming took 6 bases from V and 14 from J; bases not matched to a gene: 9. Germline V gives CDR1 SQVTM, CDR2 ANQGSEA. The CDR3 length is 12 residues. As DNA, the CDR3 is TGCAGCGTCGCGTCTAGCGGGGGGGCCCCGTATTTT. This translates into CSVASSGGAPYF.